This paragraph covers one T cell receptor (beta chain) sequence. The CDR3 runs to 16 residues. The trim removed 2 bases at V and 8 bases at J, leaving 10 bases unmatched. Looked up from germline, CDR1 is SGHRS and CDR2 is YFSETQ. Sequencing of TCR beta was undertaken in CD8+ and CD4+ T cells derived from blood. This sample is part of a study of CD8 T cells in Susac syndrome. With random hexamers, roughly 0.5 to 1 ug RNA was reverse transcribed. A single record per CDR3 protein comes from TCRdb applying MiXCR to the immunoSEQ multiplex PCR reads. The sample lists around 90,000 distinct CDR3 sequences; approximately 96% were seen once.

Specimen: CD8+ T cells from PBMCs. The V gene is TRBV5-1, the J gene TRBJ1-4, with 9 positions matching TRBD1. The TCR comes from a human donor with Susac syndrome. The CDR3: CASSLNPGQGVEKLFF. The CDR3 bases are TGCGCCAGCAGCTTAAATCCGGGACAGGGAGTAGAAAAACTGTTTTTT. The full variable domain, in which reference TRBV5-1 and TRBJ1-4 provide the parts outside the CDR3, is KAGVTQTPRYLIKTRGQQVTLSCSPISGHRSVSWYQQTPGQGLQFLFEYFSETQRNKGNFPGRFSGRQFSNSRSEMNVSTLELGDSALYLCASSLNPGQGVEKLFFGSGTQLSVL.